Below, one T cell receptor (beta chain) is given with its context. Trimming took 6 bases from V and 5 from J; bases not matched to a gene: 9. Germline values: CDR1 WNHNN, CDR2 SYGVQD (reference sequence). This CDR3 has 15 amino acids. This sample stems from a study of control samples from healthy donors and cancer patients. Clones were read by immunoSEQ multiplex PCR, and TCRdb kept only the in-frame ones, dropping some. The table lists 110,000 or so clones, around four fifths of them singletons. The gene calls are TRBV10-1 and TRBJ2-2; 7 positions match TRBD1. The clonotype was recovered from a woman between 45 and 60 years old in good health. Sequenced material: blood. The CDR3, as DNA: TGCGCCAGCAGACTGACAGGGATGGGAACCGGGGAGCTGTTTTTT. Protein sequence: CASRLTGMGTGELFF.